This record concerns one T cell receptor (beta chain) sequence. Germline CDR1 GTSNPN, CDR2 SVGIG (reference sequence). This CDR3 comprises 12 residues. V lost 6 bases and J 4 bases, leaving 12 bases between the germline ends. This entry belongs to a study of patients and donors after allogeneic stem cell transplantation. TCRdb fed the RT-PCR reads into MiXCR, producing one record per CDR3 protein. The table records some 960,000 distinct CDR3 sequences, more than 15% of them present only once. The source of this sequence is a human donor who was either an allogeneic HSCT recipient or a stem cell or donor lymphocyte infusion donor (not recorded which). It is not recorded whose cells these are; they may come from a transplant donor. The specimen sequenced was blood, either unsorted or a sorted T cell fraction (not recorded which). The chain uses TRBV30 and TRBJ1-2, with D perhaps matching TRBD1 (5 bases). This CDR3 reads CACNEGRYGYTF. The DNA of the CDR3 is TGTGCCTGTAACGAGGGACGCTATGGCTACACCTTC.